The source of this T cell receptor beta chain is a study of preoperative IRX-2 immunotherapy in early breast cancer. The repertoire was sequenced with immunoSEQ multiplex PCR; TCRdb's copy has only in-frame clones and lacks some. Of about 550 clones listed, more than 75% are singletons. Treatment meaning: preoperative locoregional IRX-2 cytokine immunotherapy. Patients received preoperative, locoregional IRX-2 cytokine immunotherapy in a phase Ib study. This CDR3 comprises 15 residues. V dropped 4 bases and J dropped 2; count of bases not matched to a gene: 7. CDR1 is GTSNPN and CDR2 is SVGIG in the germline V gene (reference sequence).

The genes are TRBV30 and TRBJ2-1, with TRBD1 matching over 8 bases. Specimen: tumor tissue, collected after IRX-2 immunotherapy. This sequence originates from a human donor with breast cancer. CDR3 DNA: TGTGCCTGGAAAGACAGGGGCCCCCCCTACAATGAGCAGTTCTTC. Protein product: CAWKDRGPPYNEQFF.